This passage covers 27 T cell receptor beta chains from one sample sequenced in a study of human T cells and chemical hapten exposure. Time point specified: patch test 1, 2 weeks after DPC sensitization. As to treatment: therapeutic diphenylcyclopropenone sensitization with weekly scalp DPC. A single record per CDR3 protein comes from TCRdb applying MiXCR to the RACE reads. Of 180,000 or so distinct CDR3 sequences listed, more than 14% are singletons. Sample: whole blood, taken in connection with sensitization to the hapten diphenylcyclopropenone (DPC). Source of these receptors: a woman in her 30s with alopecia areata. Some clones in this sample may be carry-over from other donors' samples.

The CDR3 nucleotides read TGTGCCAGCAGCCTCAACAGGGGGCTCCAAGAGACCCAGTACTTC. Protein product: CASSLNRGLQETQYF. This chain uses TRBV28 with TRBJ2-5; 9 positions match TRBD1. Germline V gene data show CDR1 as MDHEN and CDR2 as SYDVKM. The V and J ends lost 6 bases and 1 base, in that order; junction bases with no gene match: 6. This CDR3 has 15 amino acids.

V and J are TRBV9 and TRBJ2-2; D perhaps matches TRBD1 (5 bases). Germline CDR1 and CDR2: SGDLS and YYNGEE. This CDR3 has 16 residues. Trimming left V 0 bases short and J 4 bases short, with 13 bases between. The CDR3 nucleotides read TGTGCCAGCAGCGTAGCGGCCACAGGAGCCACCGGGGAGCTGTTTTTT. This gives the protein CASSVAATGATGELFF.

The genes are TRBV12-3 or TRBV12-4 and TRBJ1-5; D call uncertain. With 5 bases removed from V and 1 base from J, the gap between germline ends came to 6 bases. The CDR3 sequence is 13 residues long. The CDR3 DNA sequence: TGTGCCAGCAGTGTCCAGAGCAATCAGCCCCAGCATTTT. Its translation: CASSVQSNQPQHF.

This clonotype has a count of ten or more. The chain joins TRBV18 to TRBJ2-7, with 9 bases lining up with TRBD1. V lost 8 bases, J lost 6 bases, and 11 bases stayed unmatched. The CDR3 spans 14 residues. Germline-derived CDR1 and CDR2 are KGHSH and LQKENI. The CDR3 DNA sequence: TGTGCCAGCCTCCCCGGGGGACAGGGAGGCGAGCAGTACTTC. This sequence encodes CASLPGGQGGEQYF.

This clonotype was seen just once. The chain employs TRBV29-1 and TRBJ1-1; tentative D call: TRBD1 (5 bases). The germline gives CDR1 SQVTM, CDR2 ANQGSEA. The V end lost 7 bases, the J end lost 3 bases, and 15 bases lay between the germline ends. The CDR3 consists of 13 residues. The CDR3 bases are TGCAGCGCCGCTGAAGGGGCTTACACTGAAGCTTTCTTT. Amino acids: CSAAEGAYTEAFF.

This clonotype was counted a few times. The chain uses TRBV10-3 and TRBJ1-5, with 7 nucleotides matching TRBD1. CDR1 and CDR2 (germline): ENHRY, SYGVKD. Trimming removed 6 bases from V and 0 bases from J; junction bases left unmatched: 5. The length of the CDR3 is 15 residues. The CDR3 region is CAIRIGQDSNQPQHF. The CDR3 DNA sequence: TGTGCCATCAGAATCGGACAGGATAGCAATCAGCCCCAGCATTTT.

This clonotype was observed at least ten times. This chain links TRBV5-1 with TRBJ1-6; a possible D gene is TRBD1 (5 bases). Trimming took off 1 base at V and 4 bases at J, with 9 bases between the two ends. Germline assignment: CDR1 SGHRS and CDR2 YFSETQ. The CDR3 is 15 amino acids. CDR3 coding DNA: TGCGCCAGCAGCTTGTGGGGCTCATATAATTCACCCCTCCACTTT. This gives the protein CASSLWGSYNSPLHF.

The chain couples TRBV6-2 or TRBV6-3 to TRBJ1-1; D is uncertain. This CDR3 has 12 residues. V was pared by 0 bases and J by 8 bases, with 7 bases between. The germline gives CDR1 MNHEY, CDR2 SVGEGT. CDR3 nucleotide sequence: TGTGCCAGCAGTTACTCACGGTACGAAGCTTTCTTT. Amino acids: CASSYSRYEAFF.

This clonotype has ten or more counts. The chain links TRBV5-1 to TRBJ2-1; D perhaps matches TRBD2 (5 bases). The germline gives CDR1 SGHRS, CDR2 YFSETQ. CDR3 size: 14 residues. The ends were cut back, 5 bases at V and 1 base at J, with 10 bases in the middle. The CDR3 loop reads CASRQEESYNEQFF. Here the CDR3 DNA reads TGCGCCAGCAGGCAGGAGGAGTCCTACAATGAGCAGTTCTTC.

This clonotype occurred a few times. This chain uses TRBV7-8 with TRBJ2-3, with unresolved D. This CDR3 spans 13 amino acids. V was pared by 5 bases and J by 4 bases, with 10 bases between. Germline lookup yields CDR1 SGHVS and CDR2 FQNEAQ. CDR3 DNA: TGTGCCAGCAGCCGCGATAAACCAGATACGCAGTATTTT. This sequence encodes CASSRDKPDTQYF. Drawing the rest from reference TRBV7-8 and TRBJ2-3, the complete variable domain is GAGVSQSPRYKVAKRGQDVALRCDPISGHVSLFWYQQALGQGPEFLTYFQNEAQLDKSGLPSDRFFAERPEGSVSTLKIQRTQQEDSAVYLCASSRDKPDTQYFGPGTRLTVL.

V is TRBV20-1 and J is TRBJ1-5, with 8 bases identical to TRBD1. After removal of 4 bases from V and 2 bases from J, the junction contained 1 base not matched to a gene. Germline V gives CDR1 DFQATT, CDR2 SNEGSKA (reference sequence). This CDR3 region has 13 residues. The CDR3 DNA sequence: TGCAGTGCTACGACAGGGGGCAATCAGCCCCAGCATTTT. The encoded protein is CSATTGGNQPQHF.

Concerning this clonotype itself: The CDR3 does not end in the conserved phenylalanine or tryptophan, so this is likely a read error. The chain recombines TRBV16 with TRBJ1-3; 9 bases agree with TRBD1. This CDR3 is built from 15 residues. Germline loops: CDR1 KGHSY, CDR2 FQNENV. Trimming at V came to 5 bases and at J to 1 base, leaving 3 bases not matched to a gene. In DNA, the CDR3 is TGTGCCAGCAGCACCGGGACAGGGTCTGGAAACACCATATATTAT. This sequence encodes CASSTGTGSGNTIYY.

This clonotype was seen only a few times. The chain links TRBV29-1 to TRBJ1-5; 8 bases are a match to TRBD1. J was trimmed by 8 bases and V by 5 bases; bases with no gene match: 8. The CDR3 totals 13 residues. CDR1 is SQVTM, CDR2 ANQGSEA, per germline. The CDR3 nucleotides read TGCAGCGTTATGACAGGGGTGGGAGAGCCCCAGCATTTT. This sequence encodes CSVMTGVGEPQHF.

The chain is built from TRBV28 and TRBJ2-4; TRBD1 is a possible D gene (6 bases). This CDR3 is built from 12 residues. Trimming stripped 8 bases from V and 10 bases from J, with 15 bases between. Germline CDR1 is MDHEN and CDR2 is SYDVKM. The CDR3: CASGQTSGIQYF. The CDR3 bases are TGTGCCAGCGGACAGACTTCGGGGATTCAGTACTTC.

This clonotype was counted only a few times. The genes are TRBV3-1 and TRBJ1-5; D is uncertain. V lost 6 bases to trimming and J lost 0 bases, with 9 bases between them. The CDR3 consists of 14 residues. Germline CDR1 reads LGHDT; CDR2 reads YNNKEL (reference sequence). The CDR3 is CASSGSASNQPQHF. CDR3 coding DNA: TGTGCCAGCAGTGGGTCGGCTAGCAATCAGCCCCAGCATTTT.

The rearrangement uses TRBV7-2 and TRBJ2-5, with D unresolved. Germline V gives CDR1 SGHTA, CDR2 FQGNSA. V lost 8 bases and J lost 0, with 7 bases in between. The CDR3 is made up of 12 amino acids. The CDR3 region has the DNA TGTGCCAGCTCAAAGTACCAAGAGACCCAGTACTTC. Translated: CASSKYQETQYF.

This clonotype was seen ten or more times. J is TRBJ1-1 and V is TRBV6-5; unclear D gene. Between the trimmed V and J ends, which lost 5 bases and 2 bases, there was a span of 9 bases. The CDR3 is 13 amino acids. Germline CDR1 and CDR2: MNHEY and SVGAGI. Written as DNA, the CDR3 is TGTGCCAGCAGTCCGGGCCTTAACACTGAAGCTTTCTTT. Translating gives CASSPGLNTEAFF.

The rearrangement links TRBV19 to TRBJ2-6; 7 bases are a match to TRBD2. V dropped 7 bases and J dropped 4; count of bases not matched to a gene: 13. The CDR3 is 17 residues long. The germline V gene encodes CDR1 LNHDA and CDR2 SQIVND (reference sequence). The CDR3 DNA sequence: TGTGCCAGTACCTCAGGCCCGGGGGGTTCAGGGGCCAACGTCCTGACTTTC. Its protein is CASTSGPGGSGANVLTF.

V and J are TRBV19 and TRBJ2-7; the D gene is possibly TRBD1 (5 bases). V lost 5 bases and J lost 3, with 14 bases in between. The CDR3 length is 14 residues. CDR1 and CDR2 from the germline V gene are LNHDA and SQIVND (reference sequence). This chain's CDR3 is CASSLPDSRYEQYF. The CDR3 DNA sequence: TGTGCCAGTAGTTTACCCGACAGTCGCTACGAGCAGTACTTC.

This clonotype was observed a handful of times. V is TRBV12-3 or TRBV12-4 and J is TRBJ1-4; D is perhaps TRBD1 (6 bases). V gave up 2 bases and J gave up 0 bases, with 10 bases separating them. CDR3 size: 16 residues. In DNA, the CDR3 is TGTGCCAGCAGTTTACAGGGGATTGCAACTAATGAAAAACTGTTTTTT. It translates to CASSLQGIATNEKLFF.

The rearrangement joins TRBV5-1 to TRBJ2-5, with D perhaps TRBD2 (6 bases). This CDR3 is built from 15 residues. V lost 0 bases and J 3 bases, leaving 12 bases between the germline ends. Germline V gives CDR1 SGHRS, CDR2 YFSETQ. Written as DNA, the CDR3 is TGCGCCAGCAGCTTGGGCAGCGGAGGGGAAGAGACCCAGTACTTC. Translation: CASSLGSGGEETQYF.

CDR3 amino acids: CASSDIGASESPQHF. The CDR3 DNA sequence: TGTGCCAGCAGTGATATAGGGGCCTCCGAGTCGCCCCAGCATTTT. The chain joins TRBV2 to TRBJ1-5; D is perhaps TRBD1 (5 bases). Germline V CDR1 and CDR2: SNHLY, FYNNEI. The CDR3 runs to 15 residues. Trimming removed 3 bases at V and 9 bases at J, with 18 bases between. The entire variable domain, with the rest obtained from reference TRBV2 and TRBJ1-5, is as follows: EPEVTQTPSHQVTQMGQEVILRCVPISNHLYFYWYRQILGQKVEFLVSFYNNEISEKSEIFDDQFSVERPDGSNFTLKIRSTKLEDSAMYFCASSDIGASESPQHFGDGTRLSIL.

CDR3 DNA: TGTGCCAGCAGTCGAGGGCCGGGGGAAGGTGAAGCTTTCTTT. Translated: CASSRGPGEGEAFF. The rearrangement links TRBV7-2 to TRBJ1-1, with D possibly TRBD1 on 5 matching bases. This CDR3 is built from 14 residues. Trimming removed 6 bases from V and 7 bases from J, with 18 bases in between. Germline-derived CDR1 and CDR2 are SGHTA and FQGNSA.

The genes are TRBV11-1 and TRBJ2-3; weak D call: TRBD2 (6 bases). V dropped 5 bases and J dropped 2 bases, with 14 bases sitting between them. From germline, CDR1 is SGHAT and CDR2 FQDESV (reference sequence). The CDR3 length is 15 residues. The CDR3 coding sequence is TGTGCCAGCAGCCCACCGCGGGACCCCACAGATACGCAGTATTTT. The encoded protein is CASSPPRDPTDTQYF. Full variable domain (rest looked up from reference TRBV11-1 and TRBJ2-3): EAEVAQSPRYKITEKSQAVAFWCDPISGHATLYWYRQILGQGPELLVQFQDESVVDDSQLPKDRFSAERLKGVDSTLKIQPAELGDSAMYLCASSPPRDPTDTQYFGPGTRLTVL.

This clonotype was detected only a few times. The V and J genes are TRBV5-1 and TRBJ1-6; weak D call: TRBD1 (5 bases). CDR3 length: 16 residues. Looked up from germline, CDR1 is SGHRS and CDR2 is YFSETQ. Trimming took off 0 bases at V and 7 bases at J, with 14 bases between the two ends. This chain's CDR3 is CASSLVAGRANSPLHF. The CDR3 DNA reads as TGCGCCAGCAGCTTGGTGGCAGGGAGGGCCAATTCACCCCTCCACTTT.

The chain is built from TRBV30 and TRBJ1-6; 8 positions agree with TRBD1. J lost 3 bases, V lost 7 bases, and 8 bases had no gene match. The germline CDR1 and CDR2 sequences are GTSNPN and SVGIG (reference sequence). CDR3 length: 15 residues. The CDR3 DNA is TGTGCCTTAACAGGGGGTATGAGCTATAATTCACCCCTCCACTTT. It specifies CALTGGMSYNSPLHF.

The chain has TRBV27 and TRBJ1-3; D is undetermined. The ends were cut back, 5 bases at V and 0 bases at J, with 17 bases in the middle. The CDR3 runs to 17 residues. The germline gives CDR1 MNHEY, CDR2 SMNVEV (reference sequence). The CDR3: CASSPQSAGSSGNTIYF. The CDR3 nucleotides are TGTGCCAGCAGTCCCCAATCGGCCGGGAGCTCTGGAAACACCATATATTTT.